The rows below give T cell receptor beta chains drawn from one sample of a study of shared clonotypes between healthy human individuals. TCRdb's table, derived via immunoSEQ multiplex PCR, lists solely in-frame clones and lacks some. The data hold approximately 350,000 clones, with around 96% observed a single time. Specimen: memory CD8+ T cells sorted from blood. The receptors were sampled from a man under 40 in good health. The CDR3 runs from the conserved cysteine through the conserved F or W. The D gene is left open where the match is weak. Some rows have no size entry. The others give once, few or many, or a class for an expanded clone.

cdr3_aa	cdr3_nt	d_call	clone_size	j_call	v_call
CASSLGTSGYEQYF	TGTGCCAGCAGCTTGGGGACTAGCGGCTACGAGCAGTACTTC	TRBD2	.	TRBJ2-7	TRBV5-4
CASSPITGYSGNTIYF	TGTGCCAGCAGCCCGATTACAGGGTATTCCGGAAACACCATATATTTT	.	.	TRBJ1-3	TRBV7-9
CASSYSSVLRYEQYF	TGTGCCAGCAGTTACTCATCCGTTCTGAGGTACGAGCAGTACTTC	.	.	TRBJ2-7	TRBV6-7
CSARDRPEAFF	TGCAGTGCTAGAGATAGGCCTGAAGCTTTCTTT	.	.	TRBJ1-1	TRBV20-1
CASSLASGSDTQYF	TGTGCCAGCAGCTTGGCTAGCGGGAGCGATACGCAGTATTTT	TRBD2	.	TRBJ2-3	TRBV11-2
CASSQGYEQYF	TGTGCCAGCTCACAGGGCTACGAGCAGTACTTC	.	.	TRBJ2-7	TRBV18
CASSRTNTGELFF	TGTGCCAGTAGTCGGACGAACACCGGGGAGCTGTTTTTT	.	.	TRBJ2-2	TRBV19
CASSLGGQSTGNTIYF	TGTGCCAGCAGCTTGGGGGGACAAAGTACTGGAAACACCATATATTTT	.	.	TRBJ1-3	TRBV5-4
CASSSMGYEQYF	TGTGCCAGCAGTTCAATGGGCTACGAGCAGTACTTC	.	once	TRBJ2-7	TRBV6-6
CASSGGVHRVTGELFF	TGTGCCAGTAGTGGGGGGGTCCACAGGGTCACCGGGGAGCTGTTTTTT	.	.	TRBJ2-2	TRBV19
CASSLAGAGDLYEQYF	TGCGCCAGCAGCTTGGCCGGGGCGGGAGATCTCTACGAGCAGTACTTC	TRBD2	.	TRBJ2-7	TRBV5-1
CASSQDKNSGNTIYF	TGCGCCAGCAGCCAAGACAAAAACTCTGGAAACACCATATATTTT	.	once	TRBJ1-3	TRBV4-1
CASSLAGGLAGTDTQYF	TGTGCCAGCAGCTTGGCCGGGGGACTAGCGGGCACAGATACGCAGTATTTT	TRBD2	.	TRBJ2-3	TRBV5-4
CASSSGGTDTQYF	TGTGCCAGCAGCTCAGGGGGCACAGATACGCAGTATTTT	.	.	TRBJ2-3	TRBV7-3
CASSLGSNIQYF	TGTGCCAGCAGCCTCGGATCAAACATTCAGTACTTC	.	.	TRBJ2-4	TRBV11-2
CASIDPFGELFF	TGTGCCAGCATTGATCCTTTCGGGGAGCTGTTTTTT	.	.	TRBJ2-2	TRBV6-6
CASSLREVSYEQYF	TGTGCCAGCAGCTTACGGGAAGTCTCCTACGAGCAGTACTTC	.	.	TRBJ2-7	TRBV5-4
CASSAPGLISGNTIYF	TGTGCCAGCAGCGCCCCGGGACTGATCTCTGGAAACACCATATATTTT	.	.	TRBJ1-3	TRBV9
CASSLGLGPDTQYF	TGTGCCAGCAGCTTAGGACTCGGACCGGATACGCAGTATTTT	.	once	TRBJ2-3	TRBV11-2
CASRPEGGTQYF	TGTGCCAGCAGACCCGAAGGAGGTACGCAGTATTTT	.	.	TRBJ2-3	TRBV6-6
CASKRETSTGELFF	TGTGCCAGCAAGCGGGAGACGAGCACCGGGGAGCTGTTTTTT	TRBD2	.	TRBJ2-2	TRBV2
CAWSDRTLQETQYF	TGTGCCTGGAGTGATCGGACACTCCAAGAGACCCAGTACTTC	.	.	TRBJ2-5	TRBV30